These T cell receptor beta chains were read from a single sample in a study of shared clonotypes between healthy human individuals. Sequencing used immunoSEQ multiplex PCR; TCRdb keeps in-frame clones, though not all of them. Of about 1.4 million clones in the sample, roughly 96% were seen once. Sequenced input: naive CD4+ T cells sorted from blood. These TCRs come from a young man in good health. CDR3s include the opening cysteine and the closing phenylalanine or tryptophan. Rows may omit the clone size; those that give it use once, few, many or a size class.

CDR3aa | j_gene | abundance | v_gene
CASSLLGGQETQYF | TRBJ2-5 | NA | TRBV7-3
CASSPRTDMNTEAFF | TRBJ1-1 | NA | TRBV18
CASSLSGNEQFF | TRBJ2-1 | NA | TRBV7-2
CASSPQDRYNVLTF | TRBJ2-6 | NA | TRBV14
CASSARDLSNEQFF | TRBJ2-1 | NA | TRBV9
CASGDSGHYNEQFF | TRBJ2-1 | NA | TRBV5-8
CASSPGPGELFF | TRBJ2-2 | NA | TRBV6-6
CASSIRPIGLSQETQYF | TRBJ2-5 | once | TRBV19
CASSPDRDGANVLTF | TRBJ2-6 | NA | TRBV18
CASSGQGGDQPQHF | TRBJ1-5 | NA | TRBV27
CASSLGGLAGLETQYF | TRBJ2-5 | NA | TRBV11-3
CASSLRTGSNQPQHF | TRBJ1-5 | NA | TRBV5-5
CASGPLGNTIYF | TRBJ1-3 | NA | TRBV10-2
CASSLGTSGEQFF | TRBJ2-1 | NA | TRBV2
CASASGANTGELFF | TRBJ2-2 | NA | TRBV5-1
CASRPYGASGRYEQYF | TRBJ2-7 | NA | TRBV27
CASSIEGLAGNEQYF | TRBJ2-7 | NA | TRBV19
CASSLGTSVGNEQFF | TRBJ2-1 | NA | TRBV5-1
CASSVDRTPAGELFF | TRBJ2-2 | once | TRBV5-1
CASSEVSIPNTGELFF | TRBJ2-2 | NA | TRBV6-1
CASRNQQGTEQYF | TRBJ2-7 | few | TRBV21-1
CASSIGGFNNSPLHF | TRBJ1-6 | NA | TRBV5-4
CASSLGQGTDTQYF | TRBJ2-3 | NA | TRBV7-2
CASSFWGDQPQHF | TRBJ1-5 | NA | TRBV5-8
CSVRGTSGRTDTQYF | TRBJ2-3 | NA | TRBV29-1
CASSYTGGGQPQHF | TRBJ1-5 | NA | TRBV6-5
CASSEETRLLVF | TRBJ2-1 | NA | TRBV6-1
CASSKQAWDTEAFF | TRBJ1-1 | many | TRBV6-6
CSVIPGTAGDTIYF | TRBJ1-3 | NA | TRBV29-1
CASSPPGGDQVEQYF | TRBJ2-7 | NA | TRBV18
CASSLDQGGYEQYF | TRBJ2-7 | once | TRBV7-8
CASSREWSAYEQYF | TRBJ2-7 | NA | TRBV4-1
CASSPRRGDNEQFF | TRBJ2-1 | NA | TRBV18
CASSRRGKGADEQFF | TRBJ2-1 | NA | TRBV2
CASSLEAAGTGEKLFF | TRBJ1-4 | NA | TRBV5-4